What follows is one T cell receptor beta chain and its context. The antigen it binds to is not known. No base quality information exists; no much larger clone differs at one position. The sample's treatment or condition, from its label and the paper: approximately nine-day PBMC culture with coronavirus spike peptide pools or control peptides (ViraFEST assay). The study used the ViraFEST assay, which expanded antigen-specific T cells with peptide pools and then identified expanded clonotypes by TCR sequencing. Positive SARS-CoV-2 PCR tests in the convalescent patients dated from March to December 2020, before Alpha, Beta and Delta variants emerged in the United States. Each well held about 1.8 million PBMCs cultured with around 10 ug/ml peptide pools in IMDM containing around 5% human AB serum and approximately 10 IU/ml IL-2. On days 3 and 7, half of the culture medium was replaced with fresh IL-2-containing medium. Once the cells had been in culture for ten to eleven days, the EasySep CD4+ T cell isolation kit was used to isolate CD4+ T cells by negative selection. Ficoll-Paque Plus gradient centrifugation was used to isolate PBMCs from whole blood, and the isolated PBMCs were then either used fresh or cryopreserved at -140C. Triplicate wells were generally used for each culture condition.

This entry belongs to a study of vaccination and CD4 T cells after COVID-19 (dated by TCRdb to the early 2020s). At the level of the whole study: Convalescent patients had a positive SARS-CoV-2 result on nasal swab PCR, and of these patients, several had mild disease and one had severe disease. Six males and four females were included in the convalescent cohort, with two Hispanic individuals, seven Caucasians, two Asians and one multiracial person represented. Each participant got two doses of either the Pfizer-BioNTech BNT162b2 vaccine (n=8) or the Moderna mRNA-1273 vaccine (n=2). Post-COVID blood samples were collected from convalescent patients a median of approximately 93 days after diagnosis, with a range of about 35 to 170 days. The time from the second vaccine dose to post-vaccine blood sampling had a median of roughly 72 days and ranged from roughly 13 to 241 days. The cultures were stimulated with overlapping spike peptide pools from SARS-CoV-2 and from the common cold coronaviruses HCoV-NL63, HCoV-OC43 and HCoV-229E. As controls, cultures received a CEFX viral epitope pool (the positive control), an HIV-1 Nef peptide pool (the negative control), or no peptide at all. The spike-specific CD4+ TCR repertoire was compared before and after mRNA vaccination in over 9 COVID-19 convalescent patients and a handful of infection-naive healthy vaccine recipients. Study-level results and caveats: An increase in the median number of SARS-CoV-2-reactive clonotypes from around 20 after infection to 35 to 40 after vaccination was observed, but the change was not found to be significant. Among convalescent patients, a median about 86% of the SARS-CoV-2-reactive clones seen after vaccination appeared only after vaccination, which suggests priming specific to the vaccine. Of the vaccine-specific clones in convalescent patients, 304 of 307, or nearly all, reacted only to SARS-CoV-2 spike and did not cross-react with common cold coronaviruses. Only a relatively small number of convalescent patients were included in the study, and early timepoints following natural infection were not analyzed.

Library preparation used PCR. TCR sequencing of DNA from cultured CD4+ T cells used the Oncomine TCR Beta short-read assay at the Johns Hopkins FTIC core. The QIAamp micro DNA kit was used to extract genomic DNA from the cultured CD4+ T cells. Oncomine TCR Beta libraries made from cultured CD4+ T cells were pooled using unique dual indexes and sequenced on an Illumina iSeq 100. The original pipeline was this. Non-productive sequences were removed, and CDR3s that did not start with C, did not end with F or W, or were shorter than 7 amino acids were discarded. The MANAFEST web application was used to identify antigen-specific clonotypes by comparing peptide-stimulated wells against reference wells and other culture wells. To be called positive, a clone needed an FDR below 0.05, an odds ratio above 5, and a productive frequency above 0.1% in at least two of three replicate wells. Clonotypes that were significantly expanded in both SARS-CoV-2 spike wells and at least one common cold coronavirus spike condition were defined as cross-reactive. CDR3 homology was assessed with Levenshtein distances (stringdist) and unrooted phylogenetic trees (ape) in R version 3.6.1. The public reads were run again by TCRdb, first through fastp at Q25 and then through MiXCR, and only productive beta chains were kept. Each entry is one CDR3 protein sequence, shown with its most common DNA and genes. The V and J calls shown here were made by TCRdb, not taken from the authors' results. In all, the sample holds about 17,000 distinct CDR3 sequences, and more than 45% of those were seen once. The top ten hold approximately 10% of the sample.

The CDR3 holds 14 amino acids from the cysteine to the phenylalanine. CDR3 DNA is the only sequence kept; it has 42 bases, read in frame from the first base. V is trimmed back by 3 bases and J by 2 bases, and the junction contains 4 bases that no gene match accounts for. Reading the germline V gene (reference sequence) gives CDR1 DFQATT and CDR2 SNEGSKA. The origin of this receptor is a human donor who had recovered from COVID-19. The sequenced sample was CD4+ T cells from blood, cultured in vitro. The chain links TRBV20-1 with TRBJ2-5, and 9 junctional nucleotides match TRBD1. The nucleotide sequence reads TGCAGTGCTAGTGGGACAGGGCATCAAGAGACCCAGTACTTC. It translates to CSASGTGHQETQYF.